This T cell receptor beta chain comes out of a study of patients and donors after allogeneic stem cell transplantation. TCRdb called the RT-PCR reads again in MiXCR, with one record for every CDR3 protein. The sample contains about 410,000 distinct CDR3 sequences, around 15% of which appear only once. There are 15 residues in the CDR3. Germline CDR1 is SGHRS and CDR2 is YFSETQ. V lost 4 bases, J lost 3 bases, and 6 bases stayed unmatched. Only a few counts were recorded for this clonotype. Sequencing used blood, either unsorted or a sorted T cell fraction (not recorded which). The chain couples TRBV5-1 to TRBJ2-3; TRBD2 aligns across 9 bases. The clonotype was recovered from a human donor who was either an allogeneic HSCT recipient or a stem cell or donor lymphocyte infusion donor (not recorded which). It is not recorded whose cells these are; they may come from a transplant donor. CDR3 sequence (DNA): TGCGCCAGCAGCGATGGGACTAGCAGAACAGATACGCAGTATTTT. It specifies CASSDGTSRTDTQYF.